Presented here are 27 T cell receptor beta chains from one specimen sequenced in a study of T cells in women clearing cervical HPV infection. The table came from immunoSEQ multiplex PCR; TCRdb's copy has only in-frame clones and leaves some out. The sample totals 45,000 to 55,000 clones. The sequenced material came from blood buffy coat. Receptors were obtained from a woman aged 18 to 75 with a cervical HPV16 infection that either progressed to CIN3+ or cleared (not recorded which).

On this clone: The read finishes 3 residues shy of the CDR3 end, and the germline J gene is used to complete it. The J gene is TRBJ2-1, the V gene TRBV29-1, with TRBD1 matching over 8 bases. V shed 7 bases and J 9 bases; nucleotides not matched to a gene: 11. CDR3 length: 13 amino acids. Per the germline V gene, CDR1 is SQVTM and CDR2 is ANQGSEA. CDR3 sequence: CSGRTGSRGEQFF. Partial CDR3 DNA: TGCAGCGGCCGGACAGGGAGTCGTGGTGAG.

Concerning this clone itself: The sequence runs out 3 residues before the end of the CDR3; the remainder is reconstructed from the germline J gene. The chain joins TRBV5-1 to TRBJ2-4, with a tentative D call TRBD2 (5 bases). The CDR3 is 15 residues long. The germline CDR1 and CDR2 sequences are SGHRS and YFSETQ. CDR3 sequence: CASSRGQPGVGIQYF. CDR3 DNA (partial): TGCGCCAGCAGCCGAGGGCAGCCCGGGGTTGGGATT.

Concerning this clone itself: Read data end 3 residues before the CDR3 end; the end is taken from the germline J gene. The V and J genes are TRBV6-2 or TRBV6-3 and TRBJ2-7; 9 bases match TRBD1. The V segment lost 6 bases and the J segment 4 bases; nucleotides outside the gene matches: 4. There are 13 residues in the CDR3. The germline V gene has CDR1 MNHEY and CDR2 SVGEGT. This chain's CDR3 is CASRGDRVYEQYF. The sequenced part of the CDR3 DNA is TGTGCCAGCAGAGGGGACAGGGTTTACGAG.

To note about this clone: The read terminates 3 residues before the CDR3 end, so the remaining end is supplied by the germline J gene. This sequence joins TRBV6-4 and TRBJ2-5; the D is unclear. Trimming took 8 bases from V and 1 from J, leaving 11 bases between them. Germline CDR1 and CDR2: MRHNA and SNTAGT. CDR3 size: 13 residues. CDR3 DNA, as far as it was read: TGTGCCAGCTCCAGAGGTCCCCAAGAGACC. It codes for CASSRGPQET. The full CDR3 reads CASSRGPQETQYF.

Remarks on this clone: The CDR3 end lies 3 residues beyond the end of the read and is filled in from the germline J gene. V gene TRBV5-4 combines with J gene TRBJ2-3; tentatively, D is TRBD2 (5 bases). The CDR3 is 13 amino acids. CDR1 and CDR2 from the germline V gene are SGHNT and YYREEE (reference sequence). Trimming took 2 bases from V and 1 from J, leaving 5 bases between them. The part of the CDR3 DNA that was read is TGTGCCAGCAGCTTCGGGGGCACAGATACG. This encodes CASSFGGTDT. The full CDR3 sequence reads CASSFGGTDTQYF.

Concerning this clone: The missing CDR3 end, 3 residues past where the read stops, is filled in from the germline J gene. The chain has TRBV28 and TRBJ1-1; D perhaps matches TRBD1 (6 bases). Deletions cut 3 bases from V and 7 bases from J, with 15 bases between. In germline, CDR1 is MDHEN, CDR2 SYDVKM. This CDR3 spans 14 amino acids. This chain's CDR3 is CASSLRALGGEAFF. Incomplete CDR3 DNA: TGTGCCAGCAGTTTGAGGGCCTTAGGGGGTGAA.

Of note for this clone: Coverage ceases 3 residues before the CDR3 finishes, and the germline J gene fills in the end. The V and J genes are TRBV6-2 or TRBV6-3 and TRBJ1-2, with D hard to call. The CDR3 totals 13 residues. Germline values: CDR1 MNHEY, CDR2 SVGEGT. V was trimmed by 2 bases and J by 4 bases, leaving 8 bases between them. CDR3 sequence: CASSYPYGYGYTF. The sequenced CDR3 bases are TGTGCCAGCAGTTACCCATACGGCTATGGC.

With respect to this clone: The CDR3 goes on 3 residues after the read ends, and that part is filled in from the germline J gene. The V call is TRBV20-1, the J call TRBJ2-5, with a possible D match to TRBD1 (5 bases). V lost 1 base, J lost 1 base, and 7 bases lay in between. This CDR3 region has 13 residues. Looked up from germline, CDR1 is DFQATT and CDR2 is SNEGSKA (reference sequence). Partial CDR3 DNA: TGCAGTGCTAGAGCAGGGATCCAAGAGACC. Translation: CSARAGIQET. The full CDR3 reads CSARAGIQETQYF.

As regards this clone: The read stops 3 residues short of the end of the CDR3; the missing end is completed from the germline J gene. The V gene is TRBV13, the J gene TRBJ1-3; possibly TRBD1 for D (5 bases). CDR1 is PRHDT, CDR2 FYEKMQ, per germline (reference sequence). The CDR3 consists of 16 residues. Trimming took 5 bases from V and 8 from J, leaving 22 bases between them. The sequenced CDR3 bases are TGTGCCAGCAGCCCTAAGGCCCAGGGAGGATGGGACACC. Translating it yields CASSPKAQGGWDT. The entire CDR3 sequence reads CASSPKAQGGWDTIYF.

For this clone: Read sequence stops 3 residues before the CDR3 end, and the germline J gene provides the missing end. The chain employs TRBV7-9 and TRBJ1-1; D may be TRBD1 (6 bases). Trimming cost V 5 bases and J 0 bases, with 13 bases left between them. Germline values: CDR1 SEHNR, CDR2 FQNEAQ (reference sequence). The CDR3 spans 15 residues. CDR3 bases read: TGTGCCAGCAGCGAGGGGGACGGTCTGAACACTGAA. It specifies CASSEGDGLNTE. The CDR3 reads in full as CASSEGDGLNTEAFF.

A word on this clone: The read ends 3 residues shy of where the CDR3 ends; the end is completed using the germline J gene. The rearrangement links TRBV27 to TRBJ2-7, with 7 nucleotides matching TRBD1. V lost 5 bases and J lost 6; bases outside the gene matches: 4. CDR3 length: 12 residues. CDR1 is MNHEY, CDR2 SMNVEV, per germline (reference sequence). CDR3 region: CASSPYRGEQYF. Partial CDR3 DNA: TGTGCCAGCAGTCCCTACAGGGGCGAG.

About this clone itself: The read terminates 3 residues ahead of where the CDR3 ends, so the germline J gene completes it. J is TRBJ2-5 and V is TRBV20-1; TRBD2 matches at 9 bases. The trim removed 1 base at V and 3 bases at J, leaving 18 bases unmatched. Looked up from germline, CDR1 is DFQATT and CDR2 is SNEGSKA (reference sequence). The CDR3 has 19 amino acids. The DNA read from the CDR3 is TGCAGTGCTAGAGGGAGCCACGGGGTTAGCGGGAGAGCTGAAGAGACC. It codes for CSARGSHGVSGRAEET. The whole CDR3 protein reads CSARGSHGVSGRAEETQYF.

On this clone: The read ends 3 residues before the CDR3 terminus; that terminus is restored from the germline J gene. The genes are TRBV10-3 and TRBJ1-5; possible D gene TRBD1, 6 bases. Germline V gene sequence: CDR1 ENHRY, CDR2 SYGVKD. This CDR3 is built from 13 residues. The V gene lost 5 bases and the J gene lost 9 bases, with 14 bases spanning the gap. Here the CDR3 reads CAISHDTGRPQHF. CDR3 DNA (partial): TGTGCCATCAGTCATGACACAGGGAGGCCC.

Concerning this clone: Coverage ceases 3 residues before the CDR3 finishes, and the germline J gene fills in the end. The chain combines TRBV10-1 with TRBJ1-5, with a weak D call TRBD1 (5 bases). The V end lost 6 bases, the J end lost 9 bases, and 18 bases lay between the germline ends. Germline V gives CDR1 WNHNN, CDR2 SYGVQD (reference sequence). The length of the CDR3 is 14 residues. The CDR3 bases that were read are TGCGCCAGCAGGGCTGGTGGGGGGTGGGCGCCC. Translation: CASRAGGGWAP. Given in full, the CDR3 is CASRAGGGWAPQHF.

CDR3 DNA (partial): TGTGCCAGTAGTGGTTGGGCAGGGAATGGAATAAACATT. Residues: CASSGWAGNGINI. The complete CDR3 sequence is CASSGWAGNGINIQYF. J is TRBJ2-4 and V is TRBV19; TRBD1 might be the D (5 bases). Read sequence stops 3 residues before the CDR3 end, and the germline J gene provides the missing end. V gave up 5 bases and J gave up 6 bases, with 20 bases separating them. Per the germline V gene, CDR1 is LNHDA and CDR2 is SQIVND (reference sequence). This CDR3 contains 16 residues.

A remark on this clone: The observed sequence ends 3 residues before the CDR3 terminus, with the missing tail filled in from the germline J gene. The rearrangement links TRBV19 to TRBJ1-6; D gene uncertain. This CDR3 comprises 13 residues. Looked up from germline, CDR1 is LNHDA and CDR2 is SQIVND (reference sequence). V was trimmed by 6 bases and J by 8 bases, leaving 11 bases between them. CDR3 sequence reads: CASRTIGHSPLHF. The CDR3 DNA, read in part, is TGTGCCAGTAGGACAATTGGCCATTCACCC.

Concerning this clone itself: The read is 3 residues too short to cover the CDR3 end, so that end is filled in from the germline J gene. This chain joins TRBV7-8 and TRBJ2-7; TRBD1 matches at 10 bases. The CDR3 has 17 amino acids. V gave up 3 bases and J gave up 5 bases; unmatched junction bases: 13. In germline, CDR1 is SGHVS, CDR2 FQNEAQ. The covered CDR3 bases are TGTGCCAGCAGCTTTACTGCGGGACAGGGGACTATTCACGAG. Its translation: CASSFTAGQGTIHE. The full CDR3 reads CASSFTAGQGTIHEQYF.

To note about this clone: The read ends 3 residues early relative to the CDR3; the germline J gene fills the gap. The chain has TRBV6-2 or TRBV6-3 and TRBJ2-3; perhaps TRBD1 as D (5 bases). Trimming took 5 bases from V and 2 from J, leaving 8 bases between them. Germline CDR1 is MNHEY and CDR2 is SVGEGT. CDR3 length: 13 residues. The CDR3 protein is CASSDRPTDTQYF. CDR3 DNA, as far as it was read: TGTGCCAGCAGTGACAGACCCACAGATACG.

The covered CDR3 bases are TGTGCCAGCTCACCGAAGACAGACTCTAATTCACCC. Translation: CASSPKTDSNSP. The whole CDR3 region reads CASSPKTDSNSPLHF. The rearrangement uses TRBV18 and TRBJ1-6, with TRBD1 as a possible D gene (5 bases). Coverage ceases 3 residues before the CDR3 finishes, and the germline J gene fills in the end. Looked up from germline, CDR1 is KGHSH and CDR2 is LQKENI. CDR3 length equals 15 residues. V was pared by 3 bases and J by 6 bases, with 12 bases between.

The covered CDR3 bases are TGTGCCAGCAGCTTAGTGGGACAGGGAAAAGAAAAA. Translating gives CASSLVGQGKEK. The CDR3, in full, reads CASSLVGQGKEKLFF. The rearrangement links TRBV7-6 to TRBJ1-4; 9 positions match TRBD1. The CDR3 end falls 3 residues outside the read, so it is completed with the germline J gene. Losses at the gene ends were 1 base for V and 8 bases for J; bases not matched to a gene: 5. The CDR3 runs to 15 residues. Germline values: CDR1 SGHVS, CDR2 FNYEAQ.

Comment on this clone: The read stops 3 residues short of the end of the CDR3; the missing end is completed from the germline J gene. The rearrangement joins TRBV7-6 to TRBJ2-5; 7 bases match TRBD1. This CDR3 spans 14 amino acids. V was clipped by 5 bases and J by 4 bases; unmatched bases: 7. In germline, CDR1 is SGHVS, CDR2 FNYEAQ. Partial CDR3 DNA: TGTGCCAGCAGCATTACAGGGGCGGGAGAGACC. It yields the protein CASSITGAGET. The CDR3 reads in full as CASSITGAGETQYF.

Remarks on this clone: The sequenced fragment ends 3 residues before the CDR3 boundary, so the rest is inferred from the germline J gene. The chain combines TRBV2 with TRBJ1-2; no firm D call. The CDR3 consists of 14 residues. Trimming cost V 3 bases and J 0 bases, with 8 bases left between them. The germline V gene has CDR1 SNHLY and CDR2 FYNNEI. The sequenced CDR3 bases are TGTGCCAGCAGTGATCGGGGATCTAACTATGGC. Its translation is CASSDRGSNYG. The full-length CDR3 reads as CASSDRGSNYGYTF.

A remark on this clone: The missing CDR3 end, 3 residues past where the read stops, is filled in from the germline J gene. The chain couples TRBV5-1 to TRBJ2-2; TRBD1 might be the D (6 bases). The germline V gene has CDR1 SGHRS and CDR2 YFSETQ. Trimming stripped 4 bases from V and 10 bases from J, with 20 bases between. CDR3 length equals 15 residues. Partial CDR3 DNA: TGCGCCAGCAGCGAGTCGACAGGTTTCCCGGAGGAG. Protein product: CASSESTGFPEE. The complete CDR3 sequence is CASSESTGFPEELFF.

On this clone itself: The CDR3 is cut off 3 residues early in the read; its end comes from the germline J gene. The V call is TRBV7-8, the J call TRBJ2-3; possibly TRBD1 for D (6 bases). Trimming took off 5 bases at V and 3 bases at J, with 9 bases between the two ends. Germline V gene lookup returns CDR1 SGHVS and CDR2 FQNEAQ. The CDR3 sequence is 13 residues long. CDR3 bases read: TGTGCCAGCAGCCTCACAGGGACAGATACG. Encoded protein: CASSLTGTDT. The whole CDR3 is CASSLTGTDTQYF.

A remark on this clone: The read finishes 3 residues shy of the CDR3 end, and the germline J gene is used to complete it. The chain joins TRBV7-2 to TRBJ2-7; 8 nucleotides match TRBD2. The V and J ends lost 5 bases and 1 base, in that order; junction bases with no gene match: 4. Germline loops: CDR1 SGHTA, CDR2 FQGNSA. The length of the CDR3 is 14 residues. CDR3 DNA, as far as it was read: TGTGCCAGCAGCCCGTCGGGGGGGTCCTACGAG. As protein: CASSPSGGSYE. The full CDR3 protein reads CASSPSGGSYEQYF. Together with reference TRBV7-2 and TRBJ2-7, the CDR3 gives the full variable domain: GAGVSQSPSNKVTEKGKDVELRCDPISGHTALYWYRQSLGQGLEFLIYFQGNSAPDKSGLPSDRFSAERTGGSVSTLTIQRTQQEDSAVYLCASSPSGGSYEQYFGPGTRLTVT.

Comment on this clone: The read halts 3 residues ahead of the CDR3 end, with the missing end drawn from the germline J gene. The J gene is TRBJ2-3, the V gene TRBV6-4; D is perhaps TRBD2 (6 bases). This CDR3 contains 16 residues. Trimming took off 0 bases at V and 2 bases at J, with 12 bases between the two ends. CDR1 MRHNA and CDR2 SNTAGT come from the germline V gene. Partial CDR3 DNA: TGTGCCAGCAGTGACTCGTTTAGCGGTACCACAGATACG. This codes for CASSDSFSGTTDT. The CDR3 in its entirety is CASSDSFSGTTDTQYF.

For this clone: With the read ending 3 residues before the CDR3 end, the germline J gene is used to fill in that end. The chain has TRBV7-9 and TRBJ2-1; 12 positions agree with TRBD2. CDR3 size: 14 residues. Germline-derived CDR1 and CDR2 are SEHNR and FQNEAQ (reference sequence). Losses at the gene ends were 2 bases for V and 7 bases for J; bases not matched to a gene: 0. CDR3 region: CASSLLAGGNEQFF. CDR3 bases read: TGTGCCAGCAGCTTACTAGCGGGAGGGAATGAG.